This paragraph reports one T cell receptor (beta chain). Its antigen is unknown. This entry is derived from a study of shared clonotypes between healthy human individuals. Notes on the study in general: Researchers found naive subsets generally carried larger estimated richness than memory subsets.

V shed 5 bases, J shed 4 bases, and the junction held 8 bases outside the gene matches. The CDR3 covers 14 residues. Germline CDR1 SGHTA, CDR2 FQGNSA. How the authors handled the data: ImmunoSEQ output held junction-only sequences without quality scores, so filtering differed. Data came from immunoSEQ multiplex PCR; TCRdb stores just in-frame clones and leaves some out. The DNA was the basis for D and trimming; V, J and clone size are from that table. The sample lists under 1,900,000 clones; 98% to 99% were seen once. Researchers partitioned CD4+ cells into CD45RA+ naive and CD45RA-negative memory subsets.

Sequencing input: naive CD4+ T cells sorted from blood. Indicated subset: CD45RA+ positively selected. The TCR comes from a man under 40 in good health. This rearrangement joins TRBV7-2 to TRBJ2-7, with 7 bases identical to TRBD1. The CDR3 here is CASSLRQGPYEQYF. CDR3 bases: TGTGCCAGCAGCCTAAGACAGGGACCTTACGAGCAGTACTTC. The variable domain in full, with the rest retrieved from reference TRBV7-2 and TRBJ2-7, is GAGVSQSPSNKVTEKGKDVELRCDPISGHTALYWYRQSLGQGLEFLIYFQGNSAPDKSGLPSDRFSAERTGGSVSTLTIQRTQQEDSAVYLCASSLRQGPYEQYFGPGTRLTVT.